The subject of this entry is one TCR beta chain. The sample is drawn from a study of blood T cell repertoires in COVID-19. Assay used: immunoSEQ multiplex PCR; TCRdb lists only in-frame clones, some missing. The repertoire includes 110,000 to 150,000 clones, 80% to 90% of them detected once, and around 10% sits in the top ten. The CDR3 is 14 amino acids. Germline assignment: CDR1 MDHEN and CDR2 SYDVKM. The V segment lost 5 bases and the J segment 6 bases; nucleotides outside the gene matches: 7. The cohort comprised adults aged about 18 to 89 years residing in 24 US areas. The sample taken for sequencing was PBMCs or T cells enriched from blood (not recorded which). The rearrangement links TRBV28 to TRBJ1-5; the match to TRBD1 covers 7 bases. The clonotype originates from a man between 60 and 75 years old who had recovered from COVID-19. The CDR3 here is CASSTPGGSQPQHF. The CDR3 region has the DNA TGTGCCAGCAGTACCCCAGGGGGGAGTCAGCCCCAGCATTTT.